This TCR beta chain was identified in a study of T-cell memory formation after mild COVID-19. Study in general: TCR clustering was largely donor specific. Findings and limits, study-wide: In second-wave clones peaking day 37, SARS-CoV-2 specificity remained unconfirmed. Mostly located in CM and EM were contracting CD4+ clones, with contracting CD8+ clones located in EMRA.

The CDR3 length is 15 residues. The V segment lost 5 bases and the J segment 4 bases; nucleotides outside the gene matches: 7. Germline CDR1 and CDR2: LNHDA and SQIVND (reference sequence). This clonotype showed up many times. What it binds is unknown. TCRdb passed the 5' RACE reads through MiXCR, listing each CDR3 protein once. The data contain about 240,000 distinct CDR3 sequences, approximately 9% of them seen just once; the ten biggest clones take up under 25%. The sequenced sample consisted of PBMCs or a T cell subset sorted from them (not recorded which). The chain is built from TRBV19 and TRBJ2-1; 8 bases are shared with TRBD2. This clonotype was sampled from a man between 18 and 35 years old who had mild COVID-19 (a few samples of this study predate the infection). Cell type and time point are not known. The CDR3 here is CASSVRERGYNEQFF. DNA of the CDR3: TGTGCCAGTAGTGTCCGGGAGCGGGGGTACAATGAGCAGTTCTTC.